The subject of this entry is one TCR beta chain. With V trimmed by 7 bases and J by 5 bases, 13 bases remained unmatched. Germline V gene data show CDR1 as SGHVS and CDR2 as FNYEAQ. The CDR3 loop spans 15 amino acids. The data were obtained in a study of blood T cell repertoires in COVID-19. Study-level background: Sites across the United States, Italy and Spain contributed samples from acute and convalescent COVID-19.

Profiling relied on immunoSEQ multiplex PCR, and the TCRdb table lists in-frame clones only, not all of them. The table shows a few hundred thousand clones, with around 88% occurring only once. The chain recombines TRBV7-6 with TRBJ2-5; 7 bases align to TRBD2. This TCR was sampled from a man aged 45 to 65 with active or convalescent COVID-19. Sequencing was performed on peripheral blood. The CDR3 DNA is TGTGCCAGCAATTGGCCAGGGAGGGATTATGAGACCCAGTACTTC. It encodes CASNWPGRDYETQYF.